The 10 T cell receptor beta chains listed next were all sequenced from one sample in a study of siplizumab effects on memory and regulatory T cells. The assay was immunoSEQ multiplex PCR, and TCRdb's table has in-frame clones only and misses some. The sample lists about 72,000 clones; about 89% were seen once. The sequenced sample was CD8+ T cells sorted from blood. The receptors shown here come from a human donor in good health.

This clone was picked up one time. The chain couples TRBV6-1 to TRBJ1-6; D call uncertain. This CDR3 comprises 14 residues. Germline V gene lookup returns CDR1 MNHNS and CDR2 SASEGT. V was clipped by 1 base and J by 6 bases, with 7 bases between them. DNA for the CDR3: TGTGCCAGCAGTGAAGGCGATCCTAATTCACCCCTCCACTTT. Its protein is CASSEGDPNSPLHF.

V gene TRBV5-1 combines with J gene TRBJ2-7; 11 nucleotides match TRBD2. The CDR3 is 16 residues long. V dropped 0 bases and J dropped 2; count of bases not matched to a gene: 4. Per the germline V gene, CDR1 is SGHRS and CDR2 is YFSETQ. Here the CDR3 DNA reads TGCGCCAGCAGCTTGGCTAGCGGGGGGATCACCTACGAGCAGTACTTC. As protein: CASSLASGGITYEQYF.

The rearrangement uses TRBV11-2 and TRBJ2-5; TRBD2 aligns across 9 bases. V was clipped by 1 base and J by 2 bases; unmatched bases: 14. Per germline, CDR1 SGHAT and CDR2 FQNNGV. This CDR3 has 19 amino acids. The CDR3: CASSLAGREGLVWQETQYF. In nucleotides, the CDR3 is TGTGCCAGCAGCTTAGCAGGGCGGGAGGGCCTCGTGTGGCAAGAGACCCAGTACTTC.

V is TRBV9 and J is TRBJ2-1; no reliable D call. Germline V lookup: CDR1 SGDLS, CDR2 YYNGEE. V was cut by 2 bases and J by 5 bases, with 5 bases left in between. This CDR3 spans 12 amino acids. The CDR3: CASSVLDNEQFF. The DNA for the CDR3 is TGTGCCAGCAGCGTTCTCGACAATGAGCAGTTCTTC.

This chain's CDR3 is CASSPPGRHYGYTF. The CDR3 bases are TGCGCCAGCAGCCCTCCAGGGAGACACTATGGCTACACCTTC. V and J are TRBV5-1 and TRBJ1-2, with a weak D call TRBD1 (5 bases). Germline V CDR1 and CDR2: SGHRS, YFSETQ. This CDR3 region has 14 residues. V was cut by 4 bases and J by 3 bases, with 13 bases left in between.

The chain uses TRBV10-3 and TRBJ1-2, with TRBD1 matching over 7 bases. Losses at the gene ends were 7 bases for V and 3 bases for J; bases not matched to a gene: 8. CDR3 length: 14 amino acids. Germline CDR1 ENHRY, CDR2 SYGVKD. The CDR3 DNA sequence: TGTGCCATCAAACCTGGACAGGCCGACTATGGCTACACCTTC. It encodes CAIKPGQADYGYTF.

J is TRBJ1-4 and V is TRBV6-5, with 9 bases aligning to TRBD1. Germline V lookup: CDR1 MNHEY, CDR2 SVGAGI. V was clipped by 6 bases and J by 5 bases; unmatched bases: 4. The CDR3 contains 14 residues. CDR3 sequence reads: CASSYRGPNEKLFF. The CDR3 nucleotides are TGTGCCAGCAGCTACAGGGGGCCCAATGAAAAACTGTTTTTT.

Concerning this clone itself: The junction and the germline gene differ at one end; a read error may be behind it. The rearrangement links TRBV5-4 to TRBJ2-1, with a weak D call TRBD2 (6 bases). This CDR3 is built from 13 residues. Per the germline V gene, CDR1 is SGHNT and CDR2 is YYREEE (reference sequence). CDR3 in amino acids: CASSPEGRSAPIF. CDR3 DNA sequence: TGTGCCAGCAGCCCGGAGGGGCGCAGCGCGCCTATCTTC.

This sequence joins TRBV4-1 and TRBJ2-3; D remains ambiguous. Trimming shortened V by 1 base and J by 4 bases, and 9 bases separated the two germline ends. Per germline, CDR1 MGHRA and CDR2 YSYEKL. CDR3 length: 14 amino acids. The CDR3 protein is CASSQVPSSDTQYF. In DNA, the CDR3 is TGCGCCAGCAGCCAAGTTCCGTCCTCAGATACGCAGTATTTT.

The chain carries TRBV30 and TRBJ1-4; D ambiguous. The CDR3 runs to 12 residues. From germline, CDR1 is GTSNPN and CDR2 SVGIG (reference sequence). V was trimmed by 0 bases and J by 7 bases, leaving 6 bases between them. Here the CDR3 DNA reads TGTGCCTGGAGTGTATTCGGTGAAAAACTGTTTTTT. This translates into CAWSVFGEKLFF.